This T cell receptor (beta chain) was recovered during a study of blood T cell repertoires in COVID-19. Study-level background: The study drew acute and convalescent COVID-19 samples from the United States, Italy and Spain. PBMCs, B-cell-depleted T cells, or T cells provided the cDNA or gDNA that made up the material.

How the authors handled the data: Using reference gene primer amplification, nucleated cell counts were estimated. The protocol was immunoSEQ multiplex PCR, while the TCRdb copy is restricted to in-frame clones and leaves out a portion. V, J and clone size derive from that table, while D and trimming were established from the DNA sequence. The data hold tens of thousands of clones, with around 67% observed a single time. Deletions cut 0 bases from V and 3 bases from J, with 5 bases between. The CDR3 totals 12 residues. Germline V gives CDR1 GTSNPN, CDR2 SVGIG (reference sequence). The origin of this receptor is a man aged 60 to 75 with acute or convalescent COVID-19. This sequence joins TRBV30 and TRBJ1-1; no reliable D call. The sample was peripheral blood. CDR3 sequence (DNA): TGTGCCTGGAGTGTGGCCTACACTGAAGCTTTCTTT. This codes for CAWSVAYTEAFF.